This TCR beta chain was sequenced during a study of cytomegalovirus exposure and HLA in healthy donors (dated by TCRdb to the late 2010s). About the study as a whole: In an earlier analysis of under 750 of the donors, 276 Gb of sequence data and roughly 100 million unique TCR beta sequences from about 190 million T cells were reported. About 300 gigabases of sequencing data and approximately 84 million unique TCR sequences were included in an early release covering roughly 700 HLA-typed donors. Among the approximately 400 genotyped donors, about 83% belonged to the genetic ancestry cluster associated with self-reported Caucasian donors. The aim of the study was to test whether cataloging public T cell receptors could identify signatures of past pathogen exposure. The study profiled the T cell repertoires of under 850 subjects by immunosequencing and related them to cytomegalovirus serostatus. Besides the first cohort of approximately 710 subjects, a separate validation cohort made up of 120 different subjects was used. To predict cytomegalovirus infection status, the study brought together high-throughput TCR immunosequencing, statistical association of individual TCRs with disease status, and machine learning. In a later analysis, previously published TCR beta repertoires from 550 to 750 donors were re-analyzed and high-resolution HLA genotyping was added so that TCR occurrence patterns could be studied. In the later analysis, no new phenotypic data were used to find candidate immune exposures; instead, reliance was placed on TCR beta sequences and their occurrence across donors. An earlier analysis of 587 of the donors used high-throughput TCR beta sequencing to judge whether each TCR beta V gene segment behaved as functional or pseudogenic. Alongside the repertoire data, information on donor age, sex, ethnicity and CMV serostatus was compiled. A later genetic analysis took genome-wide SNP genotypes for about 65% of the roughly 670 donors and used that subset as a discovery cohort. All discovery cohort repertoires had been generated using a single sequencing platform. Class I and class II HLA loci were covered by the typing at four-digit resolution. The number of donors typed differed by locus, with about 629-640 for A, B, C, DRB1 and DQB1, around 500 for DQA1, over 600 for DPA1, and some 470 for DPB1. Four or five DR-DQ haplotypes were handled as single units for association and clustering because linkage in the cohort was strong. Among around 400 genotyped donors of the cohort, an average of about 240,000 unique TCR beta nucleotide sequences were sequenced per donor, roughly 20% of them non-productive.

The cohort comprised 550 to 700 healthy bone marrow donors. At the time of sampling, every cohort member was nominally healthy, though immune exposures that went unrecorded were likely present. The donor was CMV seronegative and belonged to the group of 350 to 400 seronegative cohort members. A peripheral blood sample was collected from each donor, and TCR beta sequencing was performed on peripheral blood mononuclear cells. Genomic DNA was extracted from the blood cell samples with the Qiagen DNeasy Blood Extraction Kit. Germline trimming: 3 bases from V, 3 bases from J; junction bases outside gene matches: 9. Including the terminal cysteine and phenylalanine, the CDR3 comprises 17 residues. The sequence is cut down to CDR3 DNA, 51 bases in frame from base 1. The germline V gene specifies WSHSY as CDR1 and SAAADI as CDR2. Results the study describes overall, beyond this receptor: At a false discovery rate of 0.05, a later analysis linked 16,951 TCR beta sequences to specific HLA alleles. Correlated functional status among segregating V segments might reflect linkage disequilibrium, but an unknown experimental factor could not be ruled out. According to a later genetic analysis, donors in an Asian-associated ancestry cluster had fewer N-insertions in productive TCRs than the approximately 610-donor mean. Compared with equally common non-associated chains, HLA-associated TCR beta chains in a later analysis were more clonally expanded and had lower generation probabilities. Because the 87-base-pair reads could not distinguish some IMGT-functional V segments, including TRBV6-2 and TRBV6-3, those segments were excluded. This cohort had only TCR beta chains sequenced, and the lack of alpha or paired-chain data limited which features could be detected. In both the original and validation cohorts, the classifier was reported to diagnose cytomegalovirus status with high specificity and sensitivity. According to a later analysis, parvovirus B19, influenza, CMV and Epstein-Barr virus appeared linked to several top co-occurrence clusters. A total of roughly 160 TCR beta chains were listed by the study as associated with cytomegalovirus. Strong co-occurrence of HLA alleles, especially DR and DQ, made assigning TCR associations to individual alleles difficult. Because counts were too low, some 16 rarely observed V segments, including chromosome 9 orphons, were excluded from the earlier analysis of 587 of the donors. The sequencing pipeline was judged likely to have produced a cluster of highly shared sequence variants as a technical artifact. Roughly uniform sequencing depth across donors was assumed in presence/absence analyses, although this assumption may not hold. Because HLA typing was missing for some donors at each locus, association tests included only the typed subset. A further reported finding was that TCR beta sequences accurately predicted the HLA-A and HLA-B alleles for most subjects in the first cohort. A few of the identified cytomegalovirus-associated TCR beta chains were confirmed in vitro to be specific for cytomegalovirus antigens. The authors suggested that the approach could potentially be extended to other disease states and immunological phenotypes. CMV serostatus was the only immune exposure information available for the cohort. According to a later analysis, most CMV-associated TCR beta chains appeared to be HLA-restricted, and the HLA associations seemed to be driven largely by CMV exposure. In a later analysis, TCR association rates were found to vary across HLA loci, with the most associated TCRs seen for DRB1 alleles and the fewest for HLA-C alleles. Broadly in line with IMGT annotations, most TCR beta V segments showed up in productive rearrangements about 87% or about 30% of the time in an earlier analysis of some 590 of the donors. An association between a missense DCLRE1C variant and V-gene and J-gene trimming of TCR beta chains was found in a later genetic analysis and replicated in an independent cohort. Most TCR sequences were observed very rarely across donors, whereas some public TCRs were present in many individuals.

For this clone: The antigen it recognizes is unknown. Base-call qualities are not available, and no considerably larger clone is one nucleotide away.

Library preparation employed the immunoSEQ multiplex PCR assay. A mixture of 60 forward primers for TCR Vbeta segments and 13 reverse primers for TCR Jbeta segments was used in the multiplex PCR. The CDR3 region of rearranged TCR beta genes was amplified from genomic DNA by a multiplex PCR assay. On the Illumina HiSeq System, the amplified TCR beta libraries were sequenced as 87-base-pair reads. The authors processed their data as follows. A later analysis tallied around 82 million unique TCR beta chains across the 600 to 700 repertoires, and about 10 million of those chains were shared by two or more donors. A nearest-neighbor algorithm error-corrected the raw reads and collapsed the reads into unique sequences, merging closely related sequences to remove PCR and sequencing errors. To assign V, D and J gene segments, CDR3 sequences were aligned to IMGT reference sequences. Each retained sequence needed at least a six-nucleotide match to both a V gene segment and a J gene segment. Rearrangements were called productive when the CDR3 lacked stop codons and stayed in frame with V and J; all others were non-productive. Following IMGT convention, CDR3 was defined as the stretch from the second conserved V-encoded cysteine up to the conserved J-encoded phenylalanine. Sequences without an unambiguous match to a single V gene segment were excluded from the earlier analysis of approximately 600 of the donors. In an earlier analysis of about 590 of the donors, a V segment was called functional when productive rearrangements were above 56.7%, and segregating when the standard deviation between donors exceeded 5%. A statistical classification framework was developed to diagnose cytomegalovirus status using the catalog of TCR beta chain sequences. In a later analysis, TCR nucleotide sequences were compared against IMGT/GENE-DB human TR gene sequences so that V and J genes could be assigned. A later analysis assigned CDR3 sequences and most-parsimonious VDJ recombination scenarios with the TCRdist pipeline. In a later analysis, each TCR beta chain was defined by its CDR3 amino acid sequence together with its V-gene family, and reads lacking a unique V-gene family were excluded. To address suspected cross-contamination and a sequencing artifact, a later analysis removed some 620 highly shared, low-generation-probability nucleotide sequences. In a later analysis, a clonal expansion index was calculated for each public chain from normalized within-repertoire ranks of inferred template counts. Generation probabilities in a later analysis came from a VDJ recombination model fitted to out-of-frame rearrangements, and those results were checked against IGoR. Hypergeometric tests were used in a later analysis to score TCR-TCR, TCR-HLA and TCR-CMV co-occurrence, with a repertoire-size bias correction applied to the TCR pairs. A later analysis estimated false discovery rates by permuting HLA or CMV assignments 20 times. A later analysis grouped co-occurring TCRs with DBSCAN, adding TCRdist sequence similarity when clustering within HLA-allele-positive subsets. Repertoires with fewer than 30,000 or more than 120,000 public chains were left out of co-occurrence clustering, as were four to six repertoires with anomalous nucleotide sharing. What TCRdb holds here is the immuneACCESS table cut down to in-frame rearrangements. Part of the clones is not present; checked against another copy, under half of the missing clones reflect an unresolved V gene, and the others are unexplained. The D gene and trimming were derived from the DNA, and the V and J assignments and clone size from that table. Counted in this sample were 75,000 to 95,000 clones; around 77% of them appeared once. Around 3.2% of the sample rests with the top ten.

Sequences were obtained from PBMCs. This receptor was taken from a man aged 45 to 65 in good health and CMV-seronegative. This sequence uses TRBV10-2 and TRBJ2-1; TRBD2 agrees with 9 junctional bases. This receptor has the CDR3 CASSDFGLAGSYNEQFF. The nucleotides read TGCGCCAGCAGTGATTTTGGCCTAGCGGGGAGCTACAATGAGCAGTTCTTC.